Listed here is a single T cell receptor (beta chain). Its antigen remains unidentified. The data originate from a study of T cell repertoires in cytomegalovirus infection. About the study: HLA-C-restricted CMV epitopes, recently identified, and well-studied HLA-B-restricted ones were used by the study. Matching HLA type, along with CMV infection, was indicated by public TCR beta signatures.

One entry per CDR3 protein results from TCRdb running MiXCR on the reads. The data show 640,000 or so distinct CDR3 sequences, around 35% seen once. The study, taken as a whole, reports: The ex vivo response was dominated by HLA-C-restricted CMV-specific TCR beta clonotypes. Carriers of CMV and the relevant HLA type were discriminated by public TCR beta frequency.

The germline CDR1 and CDR2 sequences are SEHNR and FQNEAQ (reference sequence). The CDR3 loop spans 13 amino acids. With 5 bases removed from V and 10 bases from J, the gap between germline ends came to 15 bases. The V call is TRBV7-9, the J call TRBJ2-1; the D is unclear. This clonotype was obtained from a human donor in good health (CMV status not recorded). Some clones in this sample may be carry-over from other donors' samples. The material was cultured PBMCs, obtained from culture after CMV antigen stimulation. The CDR3 DNA reads TGTGCCAGCAGCCCCTACGCCACTGGGGAGCAGTTCTTC. This codes for CASSPYATGEQFF.